Listed below are T cell receptor beta chains from one sample, sequenced in a study of cytomegalovirus exposure and HLA in healthy donors. The protocol was immunoSEQ multiplex PCR, while the TCRdb copy is restricted to in-frame clones and leaves out a portion. The repertoire includes under 200,000 clones, roughly 80% of them detected once, and 4.5% to 6% sits in the top ten. The sample was PBMCs. The receptors were sampled from a man aged 35 to 55 in good health and CMV-seronegative. Both conserved end residues are part of each CDR3. D genes are given only for firm matches. A clone size is listed for some rows: how often the clone was seen (once, few, many), or a class if it is expanded.

CDR3 DNA: TGTGCCAGCAGCGGGATGGGACAGGGAATACAAGAGACCCAGTACTTC
CDR3 protein: CASSGMGQGIQETQYF
J gene: TRBJ2-5
clone size: NA
D gene: NA
V gene: TRBV21-1

CDR3 DNA: TGTGCCAGCAGCCTAAGGGGGGGACAGGGGGCCTACGAGCAGTACTTC
CDR3 protein: CASSLRGGQGAYEQYF
J gene: TRBJ2-7
clone size: NA
D gene: TRBD1
V gene: TRBV7-8

CDR3 DNA: TGTGCCAGCACTCCTGGACAGGGACTGTATGGCTACACCTTC
CDR3 protein: CASTPGQGLYGYTF
J gene: TRBJ1-2
clone size: NA
D gene: TRBD1
V gene: TRBV6-5

CDR3 DNA: TGTGCCAGCAGTGAATCCCGGCAGGGATTCGCTGAGCAGTTCTTC
CDR3 protein: CASSESRQGFAEQFF
J gene: TRBJ2-1
clone size: NA
D gene: NA
V gene: TRBV25-1

CDR3 DNA: TGTGCCAGCAGCTTAGACCCAGGGGGCGGACTAGCGGGAGGAATTCGCGAGCAGTACTTC
CDR3 protein: CASSLDPGGGLAGGIREQYF
J gene: TRBJ2-7
clone size: NA
D gene: TRBD2
V gene: TRBV11-2

CDR3 DNA: TGTGCCAGCAGCCAAGATACGACCAGGGGAGAAGGCTACACCTTC
CDR3 protein: CASSQDTTRGEGYTF
J gene: TRBJ1-2
clone size: NA
D gene: NA
V gene: TRBV14

CDR3 DNA: TGTGCCAGCAGCCTGGACAGAGGTGGCTATGGCTACACCTTC
CDR3 protein: CASSLDRGGYGYTF
J gene: TRBJ1-2
clone size: NA
D gene: NA
V gene: TRBV7-2

CDR3 DNA: TGTGCCAGCAGCTTACAGGGGGCCTCCTACGAGCAGTACTTC
CDR3 protein: CASSLQGASYEQYF
J gene: TRBJ2-7
clone size: NA
D gene: TRBD1
V gene: TRBV5-4

CDR3 DNA: TGTGCCAGCAGTTTTGAGCTAGCGGGAGGATTCGCCGGGGAGCTGTTTTTT
CDR3 protein: CASSFELAGGFAGELFF
J gene: TRBJ2-2
clone size: NA
D gene: TRBD2
V gene: TRBV28

CDR3 DNA: TGTGCCAGCAGCAAAGTGGGGACCGGGAGGGCCACCGGGGAGCTGTTTTTT
CDR3 protein: CASSKVGTGRATGELFF
J gene: TRBJ2-2
clone size: NA
D gene: NA
V gene: TRBV21-1

CDR3 DNA: TGCGCCAGCAGCTTGGCCCCAGGGTTCCAAGAGACCCAGTACTTC
CDR3 protein: CASSLAPGFQETQYF
J gene: TRBJ2-5
clone size: NA
D gene: NA
V gene: TRBV5-1

CDR3 DNA: TGTGCCAGTAGGCCCGGGACAGGAGGCGGCTACACCTTC
CDR3 protein: CASRPGTGGGYTF
J gene: TRBJ1-2
clone size: NA
D gene: TRBD1
V gene: TRBV19

CDR3 DNA: TGTGCCAGCAGCTTACAGGGGGGAAGCACAGATACGCAGTATTTT
CDR3 protein: CASSLQGGSTDTQYF
J gene: TRBJ2-3
clone size: NA
D gene: NA
V gene: TRBV11-2

CDR3 DNA: TGTGCCAGCAGCGACCTCGGGACAGGGAGGGCAGAGACCCAGTACTTC
CDR3 protein: CASSDLGTGRAETQYF
J gene: TRBJ2-5
clone size: NA
D gene: TRBD1
V gene: TRBV5-4

CDR3 DNA: TGTGCCAGCAGCTTCGTTACACAGGTCGGATCTGGGGCCAACGTCCTGACTTTC
CDR3 protein: CASSFVTQVGSGANVLTF
J gene: TRBJ2-6
clone size: NA
D gene: NA
V gene: TRBV5-6

CDR3 DNA: TGTGCCAGCAGCGAGCCTCTAAGCGACACAGATACGCAGTATTTT
CDR3 protein: CASSEPLSDTDTQYF
J gene: TRBJ2-3
clone size: NA
D gene: NA
V gene: TRBV9

CDR3 DNA: TGTGCCAGCAGCTTAACGCGCGGTAGCGGGACGGGAAATGAGCAGTTCTTC
CDR3 protein: CASSLTRGSGTGNEQFF
J gene: TRBJ2-1
clone size: NA
D gene: TRBD2
V gene: TRBV7-3

CDR3 DNA: TGTGCCAGCAGTCAAGCGGTATCCTACGAGCAGTACTTC
CDR3 protein: CASSQAVSYEQYF
J gene: TRBJ2-7
clone size: NA
D gene: NA
V gene: TRBV6-5

CDR3 DNA: TGTGCCAGCAGTGACAGGTTCTCCTACGAGCAGTACTTC
CDR3 protein: CASSDRFSYEQYF
J gene: TRBJ2-7
clone size: NA
D gene: NA
V gene: TRBV2

CDR3 DNA: TGTGCCAGCTCCTCTGTGCAAGGGGCCACCGGGGAGCTGTTTTTT
CDR3 protein: CASSSVQGATGELFF
J gene: TRBJ2-2
clone size: NA
D gene: NA
V gene: TRBV18

CDR3 DNA: TGTGCCAGCAGCCCCGGGGGGAGGACTGAAGCTTTCTTT
CDR3 protein: CASSPGGRTEAFF
J gene: TRBJ1-1
clone size: NA
D gene: NA
V gene: TRBV7-9

CDR3 DNA: TGTGCCAGCACCCAAGAACGAAGGACTGTTACCTACGAGCAGTACTTC
CDR3 protein: CASTQERRTVTYEQYF
J gene: TRBJ2-7
clone size: NA
D gene: NA
V gene: TRBV6-4

CDR3 DNA: TGTGCCAGCTCACCCCTCCCACCGGGACAGGGAAGGGGCACTGAAGCTTTCTTT
CDR3 protein: CASSPLPPGQGRGTEAFF
J gene: TRBJ1-1
clone size: NA
D gene: TRBD1
V gene: TRBV18

CDR3 DNA: TGCGCCAGCAGCTTGGAAGGGGCCGGGGAGCTGTTTTTT
CDR3 protein: CASSLEGAGELFF
J gene: TRBJ2-2
clone size: NA
D gene: NA
V gene: TRBV5-1

CDR3 DNA: TGTGCCAGCAGCTCCCAACTCCCGGGACTAGCGGGTGAGCAGTTCTTC
CDR3 protein: CASSSQLPGLAGEQFF
J gene: TRBJ2-1
clone size: NA
D gene: TRBD2
V gene: TRBV27

CDR3 DNA: TGTGCCAGCAGCTTAGAAGGGCGGGGCGGCACTGAAGCTTTCTTT
CDR3 protein: CASSLEGRGGTEAFF
J gene: TRBJ1-1
clone size: once
D gene: NA
V gene: TRBV11-2

CDR3 DNA: TGTGCCAGCAGCTTAGATATGGGGACAGGGGGCGCAAATACGCAGTATTTT
CDR3 protein: CASSLDMGTGGANTQYF
J gene: TRBJ2-3
clone size: NA
D gene: TRBD1
V gene: TRBV11-2

CDR3 DNA: TGTGCCAGCAGCTCCGGGGTTAGCTCCTACAATGAGCAGTTCTTC
CDR3 protein: CASSSGVSSYNEQFF
J gene: TRBJ2-1
clone size: NA
D gene: NA
V gene: TRBV11-1

CDR3 DNA: TGTGCCTGGAGTGTACCGGTCCTAGATAATTCACCCCTCCACTTT
CDR3 protein: CAWSVPVLDNSPLHF
J gene: TRBJ1-6
clone size: NA
D gene: NA
V gene: TRBV30

CDR3 DNA: TGTGCCAGCTCGGCCCAAGAGGCTGGAAACACCATATATTTT
CDR3 protein: CASSAQEAGNTIYF
J gene: TRBJ1-3
clone size: NA
D gene: NA
V gene: TRBV18

CDR3 DNA: TGTGCCAGCAGCGTGACTAGCGGGGGCCCAAATTTCTACAATGAGCAGTTCTTC
CDR3 protein: CASSVTSGGPNFYNEQFF
J gene: TRBJ2-1
clone size: few
D gene: TRBD2
V gene: TRBV9

CDR3 DNA: TGTGCCAGCAGCCCCGGGACAGAGCCCTACAATGAGCAGTTCTTC
CDR3 protein: CASSPGTEPYNEQFF
J gene: TRBJ2-1
clone size: NA
D gene: TRBD1
V gene: TRBV7-9

CDR3 DNA: TGTGCCAGCTCTCAAGGACAGGCCTACGAGCAGTACTTC
CDR3 protein: CASSQGQAYEQYF
J gene: TRBJ2-7
clone size: NA
D gene: TRBD1
V gene: TRBV18

CDR3 DNA: TGTGCCATCAGTGAGTCCTCGGGGAGTTCACCCCTCCACTTT
CDR3 protein: CAISESSGSSPLHF
J gene: TRBJ1-6
clone size: NA
D gene: NA
V gene: TRBV10-3

CDR3 DNA: TGTGCCAGCAGCGCAACAGGGAGCACTGAAGCTTTCTTT
CDR3 protein: CASSATGSTEAFF
J gene: TRBJ1-1
clone size: once
D gene: NA
V gene: TRBV7-3

CDR3 DNA: TGTGCCAGCAGCAAAAAACCGCTTAAGCACCAGGACGAGCAGTACTTC
CDR3 protein: CASSKKPLKHQDEQYF
J gene: TRBJ2-7
clone size: NA
D gene: NA
V gene: TRBV21-1

CDR3 DNA: TGTGCCAGCACCCAGGGGGCATCCTACGAGCAGTACTTC
CDR3 protein: CASTQGASYEQYF
J gene: TRBJ2-7
clone size: NA
D gene: TRBD1
V gene: TRBV6-5

CDR3 DNA: TGTGCCAGCAGTTACGAGGGGGCGCCGCGGACCGGGGAGCTGTTTTTT
CDR3 protein: CASSYEGAPRTGELFF
J gene: TRBJ2-2
clone size: few
D gene: TRBD1
V gene: TRBV6-5

CDR3 DNA: TGTGCCAGCAGTTACGGTCCGGTGAACACTGAAGCTTTCTTT
CDR3 protein: CASSYGPVNTEAFF
J gene: TRBJ1-1
clone size: few
D gene: NA
V gene: TRBV6-6

CDR3 DNA: TGTGCCAGCAGTTTCAGGGGAACTGGAAACACCATATATTTT
CDR3 protein: CASSFRGTGNTIYF
J gene: TRBJ1-3
clone size: NA
D gene: NA
V gene: TRBV27

CDR3 DNA: TGTGCCAGCAGCTCCAAACGGACCGGGACACCGGTGGGAGAGCAGTACTTC
CDR3 protein: CASSSKRTGTPVGEQYF
J gene: TRBJ2-7
clone size: NA
D gene: NA
V gene: TRBV5-6

CDR3 DNA: TGCAGCGTTGACGGGGGGGCCGGGGCCAACGTCCTGACTTTC
CDR3 protein: CSVDGGAGANVLTF
J gene: TRBJ2-6
clone size: NA
D gene: TRBD2
V gene: TRBV29-1

CDR3 DNA: TGCAGCGTTATACAGGGGGCGATTGAGACCCAGTACTTC
CDR3 protein: CSVIQGAIETQYF
J gene: TRBJ2-5
clone size: NA
D gene: TRBD1
V gene: TRBV29-1

CDR3 DNA: TGTGCCAGCGATTGGACAGGGGGCAATGAAAAACTGTTTTTT
CDR3 protein: CASDWTGGNEKLFF
J gene: TRBJ1-4
clone size: once
D gene: TRBD1
V gene: TRBV2

CDR3 DNA: TGTGCCAGTTCTAACCCCAAGGGAGAAACTAATGAAAAACTGTTTTTT
CDR3 protein: CASSNPKGETNEKLFF
J gene: TRBJ1-4
clone size: NA
D gene: NA
V gene: TRBV19

CDR3 DNA: TGCGCCAGCAGCCCAGTACAGGGAACCCATACGCAGTATTTT
CDR3 protein: CASSPVQGTHTQYF
J gene: TRBJ2-3
clone size: NA
D gene: NA
V gene: TRBV5-1

CDR3 DNA: TGCGCCAGCAGCTTGGTGGTACAGGGGGCCTCTGAAGCTTTCTTT
CDR3 protein: CASSLVVQGASEAFF
J gene: TRBJ1-1
clone size: NA
D gene: TRBD1
V gene: TRBV5-1

CDR3 DNA: TGTGCCAGCAGCCAAGGCCTAACTGCCGACTCCTACGAGCAGTACTTC
CDR3 protein: CASSQGLTADSYEQYF
J gene: TRBJ2-7
clone size: NA
D gene: NA
V gene: TRBV4-2

CDR3 DNA: TGTGCCAGTAGTCCCAGGGACAATGAGCAGTTCTTC
CDR3 protein: CASSPRDNEQFF
J gene: TRBJ2-1
clone size: NA
D gene: NA
V gene: TRBV19

CDR3 DNA: TGTGCCAGCAGCCCCCCTGCAGGGGGCCAGTACTTC
CDR3 protein: CASSPPAGGQYF
J gene: TRBJ2-5
clone size: NA
D gene: TRBD1
V gene: TRBV9

CDR3 DNA: TGCAGCGGGGGGACTACCCAAGAGACCCAGTACTTC
CDR3 protein: CSGGTTQETQYF
J gene: TRBJ2-5
clone size: NA
D gene: TRBD2
V gene: TRBV29-1

CDR3 DNA: TGTGCCAGCAGGAACCTGGGGAGCTCCTACAATGAGCAGTTCTTC
CDR3 protein: CASRNLGSSYNEQFF
J gene: TRBJ2-1
clone size: few
D gene: NA
V gene: TRBV7-9

CDR3 DNA: TGTGCCAGCAGCCACGGAGGACCCCGCACAGATACGCAGTATTTT
CDR3 protein: CASSHGGPRTDTQYF
J gene: TRBJ2-3
clone size: NA
D gene: NA
V gene: TRBV7-2

CDR3 DNA: TGTGCCAGCACCACGGCTTCTAGCGGGAGTAGGCACAATGAGCAGTTCTTC
CDR3 protein: CASTTASSGSRHNEQFF
J gene: TRBJ2-1
clone size: NA
D gene: TRBD2
V gene: TRBV5-4